The T cell receptor beta chain described here comes from a study of blood T cell repertoires in COVID-19. Here immunoSEQ multiplex PCR was the method, and the copy in TCRdb shows in-frame clones only, minus some. The sample shows 350,000 to 400,000 clones, around nine tenths of them seen only once. Sequenced material: PBMCs or T cells enriched from blood (not recorded which). The clonotype comes from a woman in her 30s with acute COVID-19.

The CDR3 bases are TGTGCCAGTAGTATATCCAGGGGCAATCAGCCCCAGCATTTT. Protein sequence: CASSISRGNQPQHF. V is TRBV19 and J is TRBJ1-5, with D possibly matching TRBD1 (5 bases). The CDR3 consists of 14 residues. The V end lost 2 bases, the J end lost 2 bases, and 7 bases lay between the germline ends. CDR1 is LNHDA and CDR2 is SQIVND in the germline V gene (reference sequence).